Below are 25 T cell receptor beta chains sequenced from a single sample in a study of response to subunit inactivated influenza vaccine. TCRdb reanalysed the RT-PCR reads using MiXCR and keeps one entry per CDR3 protein. In the table there are some 550,000 distinct CDR3 sequences, roughly 25% of which are singletons. The same sample was also studied in work on T cells expressing NK-cell markers. Per that study: UMI-tagged 5'RACE template switching yielded the TCR beta cDNA.

The specimen was CD4+ T cells sorted from PBMCs, collected approximately 13 days after vaccination. The receptor set was obtained from a man aged 50-59 years who received an inactivated influenza vaccine.

This clonotype turned up a few times. The chain combines TRBV24-1 with TRBJ1-5; 7 bases agree with TRBD1. The CDR3 has 18 amino acids. V was clipped by 3 bases and J by 0 bases; unmatched bases: 10. Germline CDR1 is KGHDR and CDR2 is SFDVKD. DNA for the CDR3: TGTGCCACCAGTGATACCAGCGCAGGGGGAAATAGCAATCAGCCCCAGCATTTT. Its translation is CATSDTSAGGNSNQPQHF.

The V call is TRBV6-5, the J call TRBJ1-2; D might be TRBD1 (6 bases). The CDR3 spans 17 residues. V dropped 0 bases and J dropped 4 bases, with 18 bases sitting between them. The germline V gene encodes CDR1 MNHEY and CDR2 SVGAGI. The CDR3 region has the DNA TGTGCCAGCAGTTACTCGAACTTCGGGGGCCGATCCTATGGCTACACCTTC. Protein: CASSYSNFGGRSYGYTF.

There are many counts of this clonotype. The V and J genes are TRBV7-6 and TRBJ2-5; D might be TRBD1 (6 bases). V was trimmed by 1 base and J by 2 bases, leaving 8 bases between them. Looked up from germline, CDR1 is SGHVS and CDR2 is FNYEAQ. This CDR3 has 14 amino acids. CDR3: CASSLGDRQETQYF. The DNA for the CDR3 is TGTGCCAGCAGCTTAGGAGACAGGCAAGAGACCCAGTACTTC.

The V and J genes are TRBV5-6 and TRBJ2-3; 8 bases line up with TRBD2. This CDR3 region has 15 residues. Losses at the gene ends were 0 bases for V and 1 base for J; bases not matched to a gene: 1. Germline V CDR1 and CDR2: SGHDT, YYEEEE. CDR3 amino acids: CASSLVLAGTDTQYF. CDR3 bases: TGTGCCAGCAGCTTGGTACTAGCGGGCACAGATACGCAGTATTTT.

Only a few counts were recorded for this clonotype. The genes are TRBV20-1 and TRBJ2-1, with D perhaps TRBD1 (6 bases). This CDR3 is 16 amino acids long. V lost 5 bases and J 0 bases, leaving 17 bases between the germline ends. Germline V CDR1 and CDR2: DFQATT, SNEGSKA (reference sequence). CDR3 coding DNA: TGCAGTGCTCAGGAGGACAGCTTGAGCTCCTACAATGAGCAGTTCTTC. It encodes CSAQEDSLSSYNEQFF.

The chain carries TRBV29-1 and TRBJ2-7; possible D gene TRBD2, 5 bases. From germline, CDR1 is SQVTM and CDR2 ANQGSEA. The germline V and J ends were trimmed by 7 bases and 2 bases, with 12 bases remaining between them. The CDR3 loop spans 12 amino acids. Here the CDR3 reads CSAAGGPYEQYF. In DNA, the CDR3 is TGCAGCGCGGCCGGAGGTCCCTACGAGCAGTACTTC.

The J gene is TRBJ1-2, the V gene TRBV7-9; no firm D call. Germline values: CDR1 SEHNR, CDR2 FQNEAQ (reference sequence). This CDR3 region has 15 residues. Trimming cost V 5 bases and J 0 bases, with 13 bases left between them. CDR3: CASSAARSPNYGYTF. The CDR3 nucleotides are TGTGCCAGCAGCGCGGCCCGTTCCCCTAACTATGGCTACACCTTC.

The gene calls are TRBV4-1 and TRBJ1-1, with 10 bases that match TRBD1. The CDR3 consists of 13 residues. Germline values: CDR1 MGHRA, CDR2 YSYEKL. The V and J ends lost 10 bases and 5 bases, in that order; junction bases with no gene match: 7. The CDR3 region is CATRDRGRTEAFF. CDR3 coding DNA: TGCGCCACCCGGGACAGGGGAAGGACTGAAGCTTTCTTT.

The chain couples TRBV7-9 to TRBJ2-7; TRBD1 matches 9 bases. CDR3 length equals 14 residues. J gave up 3 bases and V 4 bases, and 4 bases lay outside the gene matches. The germline V gene has CDR1 SEHNR and CDR2 FQNEAQ (reference sequence). Here the CDR3 DNA reads TGTGCCAGCAGCTGGGGGACAGGGAACTACGAGCAGTACTTC. Translating gives CASSWGTGNYEQYF.

The V gene is TRBV30, the J gene TRBJ1-5; D is unresolved. V was cut by 1 base and J by 7 bases, with 8 bases left in between. Looked up from germline, CDR1 is GTSNPN and CDR2 is SVGIG (reference sequence). The CDR3 has 12 residues. The CDR3 DNA is TGTGCCTGGAGTGAGTCAGTACAGCCCCAGCATTTT. Encoded protein: CAWSESVQPQHF.

This clonotype has a count of ten or more. The rearrangement joins TRBV6-1 to TRBJ1-6, with D unclear. The CDR3 runs to 15 residues. Germline-derived CDR1 and CDR2 are MNHNS and SASEGT. Trimming removed 5 bases from V and 2 bases from J, with 10 bases in between. The chain's CDR3 is CASSPRRPYNSPLHF. The CDR3 DNA sequence: TGTGCCAGCAGTCCCCGCCGGCCCTATAATTCACCCCTCCACTTT.

This clonotype was counted a few times. This chain links TRBV7-2 with TRBJ1-3; D unclear. The CDR3 is 14 residues long. Germline CDR1 SGHTA, CDR2 FQGNSA. Trimming cost V 4 bases and J 6 bases, with 13 bases left between them. CDR3 coding DNA: TGTGCCAGCAGCTACGGGAGGTTCGCAAACACCATATATTTT. Protein product: CASSYGRFANTIYF.

V gene TRBV5-1 combines with J gene TRBJ2-1; D not certain. This CDR3 spans 14 amino acids. V was trimmed by 4 bases and J by 1 base, leaving 9 bases between them. The germline gives CDR1 SGHRS, CDR2 YFSETQ. DNA for the CDR3: TGCGCCAGCAGCCTGACCCAATCCTACAATGAGCAGTTCTTC. This codes for CASSLTQSYNEQFF.

In this sample, this clonotype turned up a few times. The chain combines TRBV10-3 with TRBJ2-1; no clear D gene. In germline, CDR1 is ENHRY, CDR2 SYGVKD. This CDR3 has 13 amino acids. Trimming took 4 bases from V and 5 from J, leaving 9 bases between them. Here the CDR3 reads CAISASVNNEQFF. In DNA, the CDR3 is TGTGCCATCAGTGCGAGTGTAAACAATGAGCAGTTCTTC.

The V call is TRBV29-1, the J call TRBJ2-7; 12 nucleotides agree with TRBD2. The CDR3 contains 17 residues. The germline V gene encodes CDR1 SQVTM and CDR2 ANQGSEA. V gave up 1 base and J gave up 3 bases; unmatched junction bases: 10. For the CDR3, the DNA is TGCAGCGTTGAAGCCCGACTAGCGGGGGCCGGTTACTACGAGCAGTACTTC. Residues: CSVEARLAGAGYYEQYF.

The chain's CDR3 is CSARPVRGGTGELFF. In DNA, the CDR3 is TGCAGTGCTAGACCTGTAAGGGGGGGGACCGGGGAGCTGTTTTTT. The chain couples TRBV20-1 to TRBJ2-2; a possible D gene is TRBD2 (7 bases). The CDR3 runs 15 residues. The germline gives CDR1 DFQATT, CDR2 SNEGSKA (reference sequence). Deletions cut 2 bases from V and 5 bases from J, with 15 bases between.

The chain joins TRBV24-1 to TRBJ2-1; TRBD1 matches at 8 bases. Germline V lookup: CDR1 KGHDR, CDR2 SFDVKD. Trimming removed 9 bases from V and 5 bases from J; junction bases left unmatched: 5. The CDR3 contains 13 residues. DNA for the CDR3: TGTGCCACCGGGGACAGGACCCACAATGAGCAGTTCTTC. As protein: CATGDRTHNEQFF.

This clonotype was seen a handful of times. The genes are TRBV7-9 and TRBJ2-1, with 10 bases fitting TRBD2. The CDR3 covers 15 residues. Germline V CDR1 and CDR2: SEHNR, FQNEAQ (reference sequence). Unmatched junction bases numbered 6, after V lost 5 bases and J lost 5 bases. CDR3 DNA sequence: TGTGCCAGCAGCACTGGACTAGCGGCGCACAATGAGCAGTTCTTC. Amino acid sequence: CASSTGLAAHNEQFF.

The chain carries TRBV18 and TRBJ2-7; maybe TRBD1 (6 bases). Germline values: CDR1 KGHSH, CDR2 LQKENI. V gave up 2 bases and J gave up 0 bases, with 14 bases separating them. The CDR3 is 16 amino acids. Here the CDR3 reads CASSPVRQGISYEQYF. The CDR3, as DNA: TGTGCCAGCTCACCAGTTCGGCAGGGGATCTCCTACGAGCAGTACTTC.

The chain recombines TRBV6-1 with TRBJ2-3, with 10 bases aligning to TRBD2. Germline V gene data show CDR1 as MNHNS and CDR2 as SASEGT. This CDR3 is built from 16 residues. V dropped 2 bases and J dropped 6; count of bases not matched to a gene: 8. The CDR3 coding sequence is TGTGCCAGCAGTGAAAACAGCGGGGGGGCCTTGGATACGCAGTATTTT. Its translation is CASSENSGGALDTQYF.

This chain links TRBV5-1 with TRBJ2-5; D not resolved. Germline lookup yields CDR1 SGHRS and CDR2 YFSETQ. This CDR3 is 16 amino acids long. Trimming removed 4 bases from V and 5 bases from J, with 21 bases in between. CDR3 amino acids: CASSTGNAGNGETQYF. DNA for the CDR3: TGCGCCAGCAGCACCGGAAATGCCGGAAACGGGGAGACCCAGTACTTC.

The genes are TRBV14 and TRBJ2-1; D gene ambiguous. The germline V gene encodes CDR1 SGHDN and CDR2 FVKESK. The CDR3 loop spans 14 amino acids. Trimming cost V 2 bases and J 0 bases, with 5 bases left between them. The CDR3 region has the DNA TGTGCCAGCAGCCAACGGGTCTCCTACAATGAGCAGTTCTTC. It translates to CASSQRVSYNEQFF.

Ten or more counts support this clonotype. V is TRBV7-2 and J is TRBJ2-3; 13 nucleotides align to TRBD2. The length of the CDR3 is 16 residues. V lost 1 base, J lost 4 bases, and 2 bases stayed unmatched. Germline CDR1 SGHTA, CDR2 FQGNSA. CDR3 bases: TGTGCCAGCAGCTTAGGACTAGCGGGGGGATCAGATACGCAGTATTTT. This translates into CASSLGLAGGSDTQYF.

A few counts support this clonotype. V and J are TRBV5-1 and TRBJ2-5; 7 bases map to TRBD2. Trimming at V came to 2 bases and at J to 6 bases, leaving 10 bases not matched to a gene. The V gene's germline CDR1 is SGHRS and CDR2 YFSETQ. The CDR3 loop spans 15 amino acids. This CDR3 is CASSLESAGPKTQYF. CDR3 in DNA: TGCGCCAGCAGCTTAGAATCAGCGGGACCGAAGACCCAGTACTTC.

The chain carries TRBV11-2 and TRBJ2-7; D is undetermined. Trimming stripped 5 bases from V and 7 bases from J, with 12 bases between. CDR1 is SGHAT and CDR2 is FQNNGV in the germline V gene. The CDR3 runs 12 residues. The CDR3 sequence: CASSPTPWEQYF. CDR3 sequence (DNA): TGTGCCAGCAGCCCGACACCGTGGGAGCAGTACTTC.